This T cell receptor beta chain was found in a study of CD8+CD57+ T cells in acquired aplastic anemia. Study conclusions and caveats: CD8+ Simpson's diversity showed no significant patient-control difference.

This clonotype was seen at least ten times. Its antigen is as yet unknown. For CDR3 and TCR beta VDJ profiling, genomic DNA was the template used. TCRdb re-called the reads through MiXCR, storing one row per CDR3 protein. The sample has roughly 61,000 distinct CDR3 sequences; around 55% are singletons. The CDR3 is 16 amino acids. V dropped 6 bases and J dropped 4; count of bases not matched to a gene: 12. Germline lookup yields CDR1 SGHAT and CDR2 FQDESV (reference sequence). The chain couples TRBV11-1 to TRBJ2-5; 9 bases fit TRBD2. The sequence was collected from a human donor in good health, serving as a control. Sequencing input: sorted CD4+, CD8+, or CD8+CD57+ T cells (not recorded which) from PBMCs. In nucleotides, the CDR3 is TGTGCCAGCAGTACGGCGAGTAGCGGGAGTGGAGAGACCCAGTACTTC. Its protein is CASSTASSGSGETQYF.